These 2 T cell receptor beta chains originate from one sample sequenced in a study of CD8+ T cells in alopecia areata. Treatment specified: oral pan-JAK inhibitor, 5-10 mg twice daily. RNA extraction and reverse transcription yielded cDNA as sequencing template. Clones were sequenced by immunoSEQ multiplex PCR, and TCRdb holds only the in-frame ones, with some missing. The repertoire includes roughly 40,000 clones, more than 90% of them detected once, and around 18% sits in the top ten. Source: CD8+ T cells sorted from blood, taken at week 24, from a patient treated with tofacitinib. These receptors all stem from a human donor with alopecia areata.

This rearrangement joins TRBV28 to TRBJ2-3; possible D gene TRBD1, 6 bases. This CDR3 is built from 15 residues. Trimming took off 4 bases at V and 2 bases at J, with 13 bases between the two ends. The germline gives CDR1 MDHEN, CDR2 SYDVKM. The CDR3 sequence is CASSSDRQDTDTQYF. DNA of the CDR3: TGTGCCAGCAGTTCAGACCGACAGGACACAGATACGCAGTATTTT.

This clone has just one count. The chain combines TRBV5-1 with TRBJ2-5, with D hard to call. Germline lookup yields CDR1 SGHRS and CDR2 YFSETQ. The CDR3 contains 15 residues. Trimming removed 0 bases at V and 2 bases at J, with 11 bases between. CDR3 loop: CASSLVPGFQETQYF. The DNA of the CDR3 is TGCGCCAGCAGCTTGGTGCCGGGCTTTCAAGAGACCCAGTACTTC.